This T cell receptor (beta chain) was profiled in a study of cytomegalovirus exposure and HLA in healthy donors. Study information: HLA-typed donors contributed some 77 million unique TCRs, which were held in an early data release. Findings of the study overall: Researchers reported from a later analysis that most CMV-associated TCR beta chains appeared HLA-restricted. The study flagged some 170 TCR beta chains as cytomegalovirus-associated.

A remark on this clone: What it binds is unknown.

PCR primers comprised 60 Vbeta and 13 Jbeta primers. Generated by immunoSEQ multiplex PCR, the TCRdb table keeps only in-frame clones and is missing some. The sample contains roughly 100,000 clones, roughly 80% of which appear only once. Trimming shortened V by 6 bases and J by 6 bases, and 17 bases separated the two germline ends. This CDR3 region has 14 residues. Per germline, CDR1 MNHEY and CDR2 SMNVEV (reference sequence). Sequencing input: PBMCs. This TCR derives from a man aged 35 to 55 in good health and CMV-seropositive. This chain links TRBV27 with TRBJ1-1; tentative D call: TRBD1 (5 bases). The CDR3 spells CASRVPSEGAEAFF. The CDR3 DNA sequence: TGTGCCAGCAGGGTCCCGTCCGAAGGGGCTGAAGCTTTCTTT.